The source of this T cell receptor beta chain is a study of radiotherapy plus CTLA-4 blockade in lung cancer. Profiling relied on immunoSEQ multiplex PCR, and the TCRdb table lists in-frame clones only, not all of them. The repertoire holds about 43,000 clones, with about 70% as singletons. Trimming took 9 bases from V and 8 from J, leaving 18 bases between them. The V gene's germline CDR1 is LNHDA and CDR2 SQIVND (reference sequence). This CDR3 spans 13 amino acids. This chain connects TRBV19 to TRBJ2-3, with D possibly matching TRBD2 (5 bases). Sequenced material: peripheral blood, taken from a patient treated with radiotherapy plus ipilimumab. The TCR comes from a human donor with non-small cell lung cancer who had a partial response to radiotherapy plus ipilimumab. CDR3 sequence (DNA): TGTGCCAGCGAAAAGGGAGATTCAAGTACGCAGTATTTT. Translation: CASEKGDSSTQYF.